This TCR beta chain appears in the sequencing data of a study of cytomegalovirus exposure and HLA in healthy donors. Study-wide points: Earlier findings revealed that most TCR beta V segments proved productive either about 90% or about 30% of the time.

60 Vbeta and 13 Jbeta primers were used in PCR. Authors' methods: A later analysis tallied approximately 80 million unique TCR beta chains, about 9.9 million of them shared. Assay used: immunoSEQ multiplex PCR; TCRdb lists only in-frame clones, some missing. V and J calls plus clone size are reproduced from that table; the DNA served to infer D and trimming. The sample contains 130,000 or so clones, around 73% of which appear only once. The CDR3 extends over 15 amino acids. The germline V gene has CDR1 MDHEN and CDR2 SYDVKM. V dropped 2 bases and J dropped 3; count of bases not matched to a gene: 3. As regards this clone: Its antigen is as yet unknown.

The sequenced sample was PBMCs. V gene TRBV28 combines with J gene TRBJ1-5; 8 nucleotides agree with TRBD1. The source of this sequence is a female donor in good health and CMV-seronegative. CDR3 region: CASSLRTGTNQPQHF. DNA of the CDR3: TGTGCCAGCAGTTTACGGACAGGGACCAATCAGCCCCAGCATTTT.